These T cell receptor beta chains were read from a single sample in a study of CD8+ T cells in alopecia areata. This table comes from immunoSEQ multiplex PCR, and its TCRdb copy is limited to in-frame clones, with some not included. The sample lists around 270,000 clones, 58% seen once, with about 1.7% in the top ten. The sample was CD4+ T cells sorted from blood, taken at week 24, from a patient treated with tofacitinib. These receptors originate from a human donor with alopecia areata. Both conserved end residues are part of each CDR3. Each record gives: clone size, V gene, J gene, D gene, CDR3 DNA, CDR3 protein. D genes are given only for firm matches. Not all rows give a size; the values are once, few, many and, for expanded clones, a class.

size: NA
V: TRBV30
J: TRBJ1-4
D: NA
DNA: TGTGCCTGGACCCGCGCCTTCAGAGGGGAAAAACTGTTTTTT
CDR3: CAWTRAFRGEKLFF

size: few
V: TRBV4-3
J: TRBJ2-1
D: NA
DNA: TGCGCCAGCAGCCAGGAACCGGGCAATGAGCAGTTCTTC
CDR3: CASSQEPGNEQFF

size: NA
V: TRBV5-1
J: TRBJ1-2
D: NA
DNA: TGCGCCAGCAGCATGGGGCAGGCCCATGGCTACACCTTC
CDR3: CASSMGQAHGYTF

size: few
V: TRBV29-1
J: TRBJ2-1
D: NA
DNA: TGCAGCGTTGTGGTCAGGGGGGGTTTCAATGAGCAGTTCTTC
CDR3: CSVVVRGGFNEQFF

size: NA
V: TRBV5-1
J: TRBJ1-6
D: NA
DNA: TGCGCCAGCAGCTTCGGGCAGGGGAGAGAGCTACTCCACTTT
CDR3: CASSFGQGRELLHF

size: NA
V: TRBV7-2
J: TRBJ2-7
D: TRBD2
DNA: TGTGCCAGCAGCTCCGGGACTAGCGCATACGAGCAGTACTTC
CDR3: CASSSGTSAYEQYF

size: NA
V: TRBV6-5
J: TRBJ2-2
D: NA
DNA: TGTGCCAGCATCCACGGGAACACCGGGGAGCTGTTTTTT
CDR3: CASIHGNTGELFF

size: few
V: TRBV2
J: TRBJ1-4
D: TRBD1
DNA: TGTGCCAGCAGTGAAAACAGGGGATCACTGTTTTTT
CDR3: CASSENRGSLFF

size: NA
V: TRBV29-1
J: TRBJ1-5
D: NA
DNA: TGCAGCGTTGGGGCAGGCAATCAGCCCCAGCATTTT
CDR3: CSVGAGNQPQHF

size: NA
V: TRBV2
J: TRBJ2-7
D: NA
DNA: TGTGCCAGCAGTGAAGGGCCTAGCGCCGAGCAGTACTTC
CDR3: CASSEGPSAEQYF

size: NA
V: TRBV23-1
J: TRBJ1-5
D: TRBD1
DNA: TGCGCCAGCAGCCTCTGGGGTGGAGGGGGCGGTCAGCCCCAGCATTTT
CDR3: CASSLWGGGGGQPQHF